The rows below give T cell receptor beta chains drawn from one sample of a study of blood T cell repertoires in COVID-19. Clones were read by immunoSEQ multiplex PCR, and TCRdb kept only the in-frame ones, dropping some. The table includes 20,000 to 25,000 clones, about 87% detected once. The source material was peripheral blood. The receptors were sampled from a woman older than 75 with active COVID-19. The CDR3 runs from the conserved cysteine through the conserved F or W. A D gene is named only where the DNA matches it firmly. Clone size is stated in some rows and not others, as once, few, many or a class when expanded.

j_gene: TRBJ2-1
v_gene: TRBV19
d_gene: TRBD2
abundance: -
CDR3nt: TGTGCCAGTAGTGCCGGACTAGCGGGGGGGGTAAGTGAGCAGTTCTTC
CDR3aa: CASSAGLAGGVSEQFF

j_gene: TRBJ2-5
v_gene: TRBV6-2/TRBV6-3
d_gene: -
abundance: -
CDR3nt: TGTGCCAGCAGTCAGGACTGGGTGGGGGAGACCCAGTACTTC
CDR3aa: CASSQDWVGETQYF

j_gene: TRBJ1-5
v_gene: TRBV7-2
d_gene: TRBD1
abundance: -
CDR3nt: TGTGCCAGCAGCTTCCGGGACAGGGCTTATAGCAATCAGCCCCAGCATTTT
CDR3aa: CASSFRDRAYSNQPQHF

j_gene: TRBJ2-7
v_gene: TRBV4-3
d_gene: TRBD1
abundance: -
CDR3nt: TGCGCCAGCAGCCAAGTACAGGGGGCTTACGAGCAGTACTTC
CDR3aa: CASSQVQGAYEQYF

j_gene: TRBJ2-3
v_gene: TRBV19
d_gene: -
abundance: -
CDR3nt: TGTGCCAGTAGCCCTTCCCAGGCAGATACGCAGTATTTT
CDR3aa: CASSPSQADTQYF

j_gene: TRBJ2-2
v_gene: TRBV10-3
d_gene: -
abundance: -
CDR3nt: TGTGCCATCGGGCAGAACACCGGGGAGCTGTTTTTT
CDR3aa: CAIGQNTGELFF

j_gene: TRBJ2-3
v_gene: TRBV7-3
d_gene: TRBD2
abundance: -
CDR3nt: TGTGCCAGCAGCTCCGGACTAGCGTCAGATACGCAGTATTTT
CDR3aa: CASSSGLASDTQYF

j_gene: TRBJ1-2
v_gene: TRBV2
d_gene: TRBD1
abundance: -
CDR3nt: TGTGCCAGCAGTACCCCCGGGACAGGGGTAGTCGACTATGGCTACACCTTC
CDR3aa: CASSTPGTGVVDYGYTF

j_gene: TRBJ2-2
v_gene: TRBV15
d_gene: TRBD2
abundance: -
CDR3nt: TGTGCCACCAGCAGAGATCGGGGGGTAAGGGTGGCCGGGGAGCTGTTTTTT
CDR3aa: CATSRDRGVRVAGELFF

j_gene: TRBJ1-4
v_gene: TRBV10-3
d_gene: -
abundance: -
CDR3nt: TGTGCCATCAGTGGAGGCGGCGGGGGAGAAAAACTGTTTTTT
CDR3aa: CAISGGGGGEKLFF

j_gene: TRBJ2-1
v_gene: TRBV10-3
d_gene: TRBD2
abundance: -
CDR3nt: TGTGCCATCTGGGCGGGGGGGCTATACAATGAGCAGTTCTTC
CDR3aa: CAIWAGGLYNEQFF

j_gene: TRBJ2-3
v_gene: TRBV4-2
d_gene: TRBD2
abundance: -
CDR3nt: TGTGCCAGCAGCCGCGAAGGGACTAGCGCTTCAGATACGCAGTATTTT
CDR3aa: CASSREGTSASDTQYF

j_gene: TRBJ2-1
v_gene: TRBV6-6
d_gene: TRBD1
abundance: -
CDR3nt: TGTGCCAGCAGTTACCATACCGGGACAGGCCGTGAGCAGTTCTTC
CDR3aa: CASSYHTGTGREQFF

j_gene: TRBJ2-1
v_gene: TRBV6-5
d_gene: -
abundance: -
CDR3nt: TGTGCCAGCAGCCACGGTCCTAAGCCGGGGAGCGAGCAGTTCTTC
CDR3aa: CASSHGPKPGSEQFF

j_gene: TRBJ1-3
v_gene: TRBV18
d_gene: TRBD1
abundance: few
CDR3nt: TGTGCCAGCTCACCACCGACAGGGGCCAGCTCTGGAAACACCATATATTTT
CDR3aa: CASSPPTGASSGNTIYF

j_gene: TRBJ2-7
v_gene: TRBV6-5
d_gene: -
abundance: -
CDR3nt: TGTGCCAGCAGTTACTCGTTCCCAGGGGGGAGAGAGCAGTACTTC
CDR3aa: CASSYSFPGGREQYF

j_gene: TRBJ1-6
v_gene: TRBV30
d_gene: TRBD1
abundance: few
CDR3nt: TGTGCCTGGGGACAGGGGGCATCCTATAATTCACCCCTCCACTTT
CDR3aa: CAWGQGASYNSPLHF

j_gene: TRBJ2-2
v_gene: TRBV7-3
d_gene: -
abundance: -
CDR3nt: TGTGCCAGCAGCCTCCCCGGCCTCCGGGCGAACACCGGGGAGCTGTTTTTT
CDR3aa: CASSLPGLRANTGELFF

j_gene: TRBJ1-1
v_gene: TRBV29-1
d_gene: -
abundance: -
CDR3nt: TGCAGCGTTGAAAGCCTTTTAAATCCTGAAGCTTTCTTT
CDR3aa: CSVESLLNPEAFF

j_gene: TRBJ2-5
v_gene: TRBV10-2
d_gene: TRBD2
abundance: -
CDR3nt: TGCGCCAGCTGGGAGGGGCGGGGGGGCCTTGAGACCCAGTACTTC
CDR3aa: CASWEGRGGLETQYF

j_gene: TRBJ2-3
v_gene: TRBV3-1/TRBV3-2
d_gene: TRBD2
abundance: -
CDR3nt: TGTGCCAGCAGCCTCCACCCGGGACTAGCGGGGGGGTATCCGGGCAAAGATACGCAGTATTTT
CDR3aa: CASSLHPGLAGGYPGKDTQYF

j_gene: TRBJ2-1
v_gene: TRBV6-4
d_gene: TRBD1
abundance: -
CDR3nt: TGTGCCAGCAGTGACTCCAGACAGGGTATCGATGAGCAGTTCTTC
CDR3aa: CASSDSRQGIDEQFF

j_gene: TRBJ2-7
v_gene: TRBV4-2
d_gene: -
abundance: -
CDR3nt: TGTGCCAGCAGCCTACAGGGAGGGGGGGCGGACGAGCAGTACTTC
CDR3aa: CASSLQGGGADEQYF

j_gene: TRBJ2-7
v_gene: TRBV18
d_gene: TRBD1
abundance: -
CDR3nt: TGTGCCAGCTCACCTCGACAGGGTTGGGCCTACGAGCAGTACTTC
CDR3aa: CASSPRQGWAYEQYF

j_gene: TRBJ2-1
v_gene: TRBV25-1
d_gene: TRBD2
abundance: -
CDR3nt: TGTGCCAGCCTAGCGGGGAACTCCTACAATGAGCAGTTCTTC
CDR3aa: CASLAGNSYNEQFF

j_gene: TRBJ2-5
v_gene: TRBV18
d_gene: -
abundance: -
CDR3nt: TGTGCCAGCTCCCCTCAGACAGCAAAAGAGACCCAGTACTTC
CDR3aa: CASSPQTAKETQYF

j_gene: TRBJ1-4
v_gene: TRBV5-1
d_gene: -
abundance: -
CDR3nt: TGCGCCAGCAGCCTGGGACATACAGAAGAAAAACTGTTTTTT
CDR3aa: CASSLGHTEEKLFF